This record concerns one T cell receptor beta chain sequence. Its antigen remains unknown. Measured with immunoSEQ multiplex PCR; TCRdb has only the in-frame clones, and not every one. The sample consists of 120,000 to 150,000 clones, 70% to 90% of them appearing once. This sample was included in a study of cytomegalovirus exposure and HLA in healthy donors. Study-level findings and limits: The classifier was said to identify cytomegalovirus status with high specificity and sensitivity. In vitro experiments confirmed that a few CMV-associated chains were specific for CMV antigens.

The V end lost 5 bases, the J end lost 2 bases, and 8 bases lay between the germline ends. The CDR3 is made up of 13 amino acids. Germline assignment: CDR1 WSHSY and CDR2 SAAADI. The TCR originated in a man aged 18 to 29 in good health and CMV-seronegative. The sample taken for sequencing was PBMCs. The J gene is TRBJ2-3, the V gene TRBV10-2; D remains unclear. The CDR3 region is CASSNSFTDTQYF. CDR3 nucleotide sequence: TGCGCCAGCAGTAACTCGTTCACAGATACGCAGTATTTT.